These 7 T cell receptor beta chains originate from one sample sequenced in a study of blood T cell repertoires in COVID-19. Assay used: immunoSEQ multiplex PCR; TCRdb lists only in-frame clones, some missing. This table holds 120,000 to 150,000 clones, around 86% found once. The sample comprised peripheral blood. The receptors shown here come from a human donor in a cohort sampled during active COVID-19.

This clone appeared a single time. V usage is TRBV27 and J usage is TRBJ2-7, with 7 bases fitting TRBD2. In germline, CDR1 is MNHEY, CDR2 SMNVEV (reference sequence). This CDR3 has 13 amino acids. Unmatched junction bases numbered 9, after V lost 9 bases and J lost 4 bases. This CDR3 is CASNGGSPYEQYF. The CDR3 bases are TGTGCCAGTAATGGCGGGAGTCCATACGAGCAGTACTTC.

The rearrangement links TRBV18 to TRBJ2-3; D is undetermined. V lost 5 bases, J lost 11 bases, and 14 bases lay in between. Germline V CDR1 and CDR2: KGHSH, LQKENI. The CDR3 extends over 12 amino acids. The CDR3 region is CASSSLEFEQYF. For the CDR3, the DNA is TGTGCCAGCTCATCGCTTGAGTTCGAGCAGTATTTT.

The chain has TRBV15 and TRBJ1-4, with TRBD1 matching 9 bases. The V gene end was trimmed by 4 bases and the J gene end by 8 bases; junction bases not matched to a gene: 5. This CDR3 has 14 residues. Germline V lookup: CDR1 LNHNV, CDR2 YYDKDF (reference sequence). DNA for the CDR3: TGTGCCACCAGCACCCGGACAGGGGCCGAAAAACTGTTTTTT. This codes for CATSTRTGAEKLFF. Full variable domain (outside the CDR3, taken from reference TRBV15 and TRBJ1-4): DAMVIQNPRYQVTQFGKPVTLSCSQTLNHNVMYWYQQKSSQAPKLLFHYYDKDFNNEADTPDNFQSRRPNTSFCFLDIRSPGLGDTAMYLCATSTRTGAEKLFFGSGTQLSVL.

J is TRBJ1-5 and V is TRBV5-5; 9 nucleotides align to TRBD1. The ends lost 1 base at V and 6 bases at J; junction bases unmatched: 5. Germline V gives CDR1 SGHKS, CDR2 YYEKEE (reference sequence). The CDR3 spans 15 residues. DNA for the CDR3: TGTGCCAGCAGCTTGCCCGGGACAGGGCTTCAGCCCCAGCATTTT. Its protein is CASSLPGTGLQPQHF. The full variable domain, in which reference TRBV5-5 and TRBJ1-5 provide the parts outside the CDR3, is DAGVTQSPTHLIKTRGQQVTLRCSPISGHKSVSWYQQVLGQGPQFIFQYYEKEERGRGNFPDRFSARQFPNYSSELNVNALLLGDSALYLCASSLPGTGLQPQHFGDGTRLSIL.

The CDR3 nucleotides are TGTGCCAGCAGCCCCCCGGTCAATCAGCCCCAGCATTTT. Protein product: CASSPPVNQPQHF. J is TRBJ1-5 and V is TRBV7-6; no clear D. The CDR3 consists of 13 residues. Germline V gives CDR1 SGHVS, CDR2 FNYEAQ. V dropped 5 bases and J dropped 3 bases, with 8 bases sitting between them.

This clone was observed a handful of times. V and J are TRBV30 and TRBJ1-2, with a tentative D call TRBD1 (6 bases). Trimming stripped 4 bases from V and 7 bases from J, with 10 bases between. This CDR3 has 11 residues. The germline V gene has CDR1 GTSNPN and CDR2 SVGIG (reference sequence). This CDR3 reads CAWKTGLGYTF. DNA of the CDR3: TGTGCCTGGAAAACAGGGCTTGGCTACACCTTC.

The chain carries TRBV1 and TRBJ2-1; the D call in the table, TRBD2, was not verified against the DNA. TRBV1 is an annotated pseudogene. CDR3 length: 15 residues. CDR3 protein: CTSSPAASGVSEQFF. Here the CDR3 DNA reads TGCACCAGCAGCCCTGCGGCTAGCGGTGTCAGTGAGCAGTTCTTC.